The following is a T cell receptor beta chain sequence with its context. The target of this receptor is not known. Per-nucleotide qualities are absent, and no much larger clonotype sits a single base away. The trial excluded patients who had a history of autoimmune disease or who were on systemic immunosuppression. In every dose cohort, peripheral blood was drawn for TCR sequencing at baseline, cycle 4 day 1, and cycle 7 day 1. Samples were obtained from an open-label, multicenter, first-in-human phase I dose-escalation trial of ivuxolimab. Adults with locally advanced or metastatic melanoma, renal cell carcinoma, hepatocellular carcinoma or head and neck squamous cell carcinoma were enrolled in the trial. Before TCR sequencing, CD4+ and CD8+ T cells were separately sorted from peripheral blood. This sample was taken from a study of OX40 agonist ivuxolimab in advanced cancers. As for the study more broadly: Ivuxolimab was a fully human IgG2 agonistic monoclonal antibody targeting the costimulatory receptor OX40 (CD134). Intravenous ivuxolimab was administered to patients every 2 weeks at six dose levels: 0.01, 0.1, 0.3, 1.5, 3 and 10 mg/kg. Of the roughly 51 patients in dose escalation, 19 had hepatocellular carcinoma, some 15 had melanoma, 9 had renal cell carcinoma and 9 had head and neck cancer. The dose-escalation cohort was around 84% male with a mean age of approximately 60 years, ranging from 23 to 79. Prior anti-PD-1, anti-PD-L1 or anti-CTLA-4 therapy was permitted, and checkpoint inhibitors had been received by roughly 42% of dose-escalation patients. Partial responses were achieved by three dose-escalation patients, of whom one had hepatocellular carcinoma and two had cutaneous melanoma. The point of sequencing TCRbeta in the periphery was to test whether ivuxolimab changed TCR sequence diversity and drove clonal T-cell expansion. The monotherapy dose-escalation portion (N of about 50 patients) of the phase I ivuxolimab trial is reported in the paper.

Results the study describes overall, beyond this receptor: In the 0.1-3.0 mg/kg groups, partial responders were among the patients with the lowest normalized peripheral clonal expansion, particularly in CD8+ T cells. Clonal expansion of both CD4+ and CD8+ blood T cells was observed from baseline to week 6 at doses 0.1 to 3.0 mg/kg. Antigen specificity was not determined for the clonally expanded peripheral T cells. Low levels of normalized T-cell clonal expansion were also seen in some patients who did not respond. After ivuxolimab, more expanded clones were found on average in CD8+ T cells than in CD4+ T cells.

The CDR3, cysteine through phenylalanine, is 18 amino acids long. Only the CDR3 portion is preserved as DNA: 54 bases, with reading frame beginning at the first base. Genomic DNA was isolated from the sorted cells so that the TCRbeta CDR3 region could be sequenced. TCRbeta CDR3 regions were sequenced using the immunoSEQ Assay. TCRdb obtained this table from immuneACCESS and retained in-frame rearrangements with V and J assigned. These tables miss some clones; where compared with another copy, unresolved V genes account for less than half of the shortfall, and the remainder is unexplained. The sample has tens of thousands of clones on record, roughly nine tenths of them singletons. The ten largest clones add up to approximately 0.99% of the sample.

The sequences come from CD4+ or CD8+ T cells sorted from blood, collected in a trial of the OX40 agonist ivuxolimab. The receptor was isolated from an adult with an advanced solid tumor such as melanoma, head and neck, liver or kidney cancer. This chain is built from TRBV7-5 and TRBJ2-1; TRBD2, as called in the table, went unchecked against the DNA. TRBV7-5 is deemed a pseudogene. The DNA is as follows: TGTGTCAGAAGCTTAGGGTCTAGCGGGGGCGATTCCTACAATGAGCAGTTCTTC. It translates as CVRSLGSSGGDSYNEQFF.